The present T cell receptor (beta chain) was sequenced within a study of read filtering for tumor transcriptome and immune sequencing. Background on the study: Patients were 17 to 20 male and some 13 female, mean age 65.9 years, range about 40 to 85. Study results and limitations: Dropping single-read clonotypes raised IR-seq and RNA-seq shared-clonotype correlation.

At the time of active disease, bone marrow was collected from every patient. The table lists this clonotype with many counts. Its antigen is not identified. The library was built from about 400 ng RNA with molecular barcoded adaptors for alpha/delta and beta/gamma chains. TCRdb called the reads again in MiXCR, with one record for every CDR3 protein. The sample shows around 23,000 distinct CDR3 sequences, 22% of them seen only once. V was cut by 6 bases and J by 5 bases, with 16 bases left in between. The CDR3 has 13 amino acids. Germline values: CDR1 DFQATT, CDR2 SNEGSKA (reference sequence). The sample taken for sequencing was a population of CD138-negative cells sorted from bone marrow. This clonotype originated in a donor aged 40 or older with multiple myeloma. The chain recombines TRBV20-1 with TRBJ2-5; D could derive from TRBD1 or TRBD2 (5 bases each). CDR3 amino acids: CSAPRDPGETQYF. The CDR3 bases are TGCAGTGCCCCCAGGGACCCTGGGGAGACCCAGTACTTC.